This record looks at one TCR beta chain sequence and its context. Trimming cost V 0 bases and J 9 bases, with 3 bases left between them. Germline CDR1 SGHAT, CDR2 FQNNGV. The CDR3 is 12 amino acids. The data stem from a study of cytomegalovirus exposure and HLA in healthy donors. PCR amplification relied on 60 Vbeta primers (plus 13 Jbeta primers). The assay was immunoSEQ multiplex PCR, and TCRdb's table has in-frame clones only and misses some. This sample carries roughly 180,000 clones, 65% to 85% of them seen once, and the ten largest clones take 0.95% to 1.5%. The chain links TRBV11-2 to TRBJ1-6, with D unclear. The sample taken for sequencing was PBMCs. This clonotype originated in a boy aged 2-15 years in good health and CMV-seronegative. The CDR3 DNA is TGTGCCAGCAGCTTAGATCGTTCACCCCTCCACTTT. Its protein product is CASSLDRSPLHF.